A selection of T cell receptor beta chains follows, all from one sample in a study of blood T cell repertoires in COVID-19. Sequencing used immunoSEQ multiplex PCR; TCRdb keeps in-frame clones, though not all of them. The table shows approximately 19,000 clones, with approximately 91% occurring only once. The sample consisted of peripheral blood. Receptors originate from a human donor in a cohort sampled during active COVID-19. The CDR3 runs from the conserved cysteine through the conserved F or W. The order of the fields is clone size, V gene, J gene, D gene, CDR3 protein, CDR3 DNA. D genes are given only for firm matches. Not all rows give a size; the values are once, few, many and, for expanded clones, a class.

>NA|TRBV28|TRBJ2-1|NA
CASSLPPTDEQFF
TGTGCCAGCAGTTTACCCCCCACGGATGAGCAGTTCTTC
>NA|TRBV28|TRBJ2-7|NA
CASRRYSSYEQYF
TGTGCCAGCAGACGGTATAGTTCCTACGAGCAGTACTTC
>once|TRBV30|TRBJ1-5|NA
CAWGIRTYSNQPQHF
TGTGCCTGGGGGATAAGAACCTATAGCAATCAGCCCCAGCATTTT
>NA|TRBV15|TRBJ2-2|NA
CATSPHGPGSGELFF
TGTGCCACCAGCCCACATGGGCCCGGTAGCGGGGAGCTGTTTTTT
>NA|TRBV18|TRBJ2-5|TRBD1
CASSPQGTGGRETQYF
TGTGCCAGCTCACCACAGGGGACAGGGGGCAGAGAGACCCAGTACTTC
>NA|TRBV7-7|TRBJ1-4|TRBD1
CASSQGTGLFEKLFF
TGTGCTAGCAGCCAAGGGACAGGGCTGTTTGAAAAACTGTTTTTT
>NA|TRBV15|TRBJ2-1|NA
CATRSQGYSSYNEQFF
TGTGCCACCAGGAGTCAGGGTTACAGCTCCTACAATGAGCAGTTCTTC
>NA|TRBV12-3/TRBV12-4|TRBJ1-1|NA
CASSYRPGTEAFF
TGTGCCAGCAGTTACAGGCCGGGCACTGAAGCTTTCTTT
>NA|TRBV5-1|TRBJ1-6|NA
CASDRSPARNSPLHF
TGCGCCAGCGACAGGTCCCCCGCTAGGAATTCACCCCTCCACTTT
>NA|TRBV29-1|TRBJ1-4|TRBD1
CSVEQGTGEKLFF
TGCAGCGTAGAACAGGGGACGGGGGAAAAACTGTTTTTT
>few|TRBV2|TRBJ1-2|TRBD1
CASSGTGGGYGYTF
TGTGCCAGCAGCGGGACAGGGGGTGGCTATGGCTACACCTTC
>NA|TRBV6-1|TRBJ1-2|NA
CASSEVGTGLDGYTF
TGTGCCAGCAGTGAAGTCGGCACAGGATTGGATGGCTACACCTTC
>once|TRBV5-1|TRBJ2-7|TRBD1
CASSIPRDRGSEQYF
TGCGCCAGCAGCATACCCCGGGACAGGGGAAGCGAGCAGTACTTC
>NA|TRBV5-1|TRBJ2-1|TRBD1
CASSLRDREQFF
TGCGCCAGCAGCTTGAGGGACAGGGAGCAGTTCTTC
>NA|TRBV3-1/TRBV3-2|TRBJ2-3|NA
CASSQEVPGFADTQYF
TGTGCCAGCAGCCAAGAAGTCCCGGGGTTCGCAGATACGCAGTATTTT
>NA|TRBV28|TRBJ2-7|TRBD2
CASSIPGLADSYEQYF
TGTGCCAGCAGTATCCCTGGGCTAGCGGACTCCTACGAGCAGTACTTC
>NA|TRBV13|TRBJ2-5|NA
CASSASEETQYF
TGTGCCAGCAGCGCCAGTGAAGAGACCCAGTACTTC
>NA|TRBV7-3|TRBJ1-5|NA
CASSLTGGQPQHF
TGTGCCAGCAGCTTAACTGGAGGTCAGCCCCAGCATTTT
>NA|TRBV11-2|TRBJ2-7|NA
CASSPSTTSRPYEQYF
TGTGCCAGCAGCCCCTCAACAACTAGCCGCCCCTACGAGCAGTACTTC
>NA|TRBV7-2|TRBJ2-2|NA
CASSYLVGELFF
TGTGCCAGCAGCTACCTAGTCGGGGAGCTGTTTTTT
>NA|TRBV6-4|TRBJ1-2|NA
CASSDGGRGGYTF
TGTGCCAGCAGTGACGGGGGCAGGGGCGGCTACACCTTC
>NA|TRBV6-2/TRBV6-3|TRBJ2-1|NA
CASSTGLLEQFF
TGTGCCAGCAGTACGGGACTCTTAGAGCAGTTCTTC
>NA|TRBV7-2|TRBJ2-7|TRBD2
CASSRGLAGGGGAYEQYF
TGTGCCAGCAGCCGGGGACTAGCGGGAGGAGGGGGAGCCTACGAGCAGTACTTC
>NA|TRBV7-3|TRBJ2-7|TRBD2
CASSTLLAGGNEQYF
TGTGCCAGCAGCACACTTCTAGCGGGGGGGAACGAGCAGTACTTC
>few|TRBV28|TRBJ2-7|NA
CASSSSTRLVDRSYEQYF
TGTGCCAGCAGTTCATCAACACGACTAGTGGACAGGTCCTACGAGCAGTACTTC
>NA|TRBV6-5|TRBJ2-3|TRBD1
CASRDRGADTQYF
TGTGCCAGCAGGGACAGGGGAGCAGATACGCAGTATTTT
>NA|TRBV6-6|TRBJ2-3|TRBD2
CASRGTSESTDTQYF
TGTGCCAGCAGGGGGACTAGTGAAAGCACAGATACGCAGTATTTT
>once|TRBV5-5|TRBJ1-1|NA
CASSFTGSTEAFF
TGTGCCAGCAGTTTCACAGGGAGTACTGAAGCTTTCTTT
>NA|TRBV10-1|TRBJ1-2|NA
CASWNSHNYGYTF
TGCGCCAGCTGGAACAGCCATAACTATGGCTACACCTTC
>NA|TRBV20-1|TRBJ2-1|NA
CSASNSPEGEQFF
TGCAGTGCTAGTAACTCGCCGGAGGGTGAGCAGTTCTTC
>NA|TRBV10-2|TRBJ1-2|NA
CASSADYGYTF
TGCGCCAGCAGTGCCGACTATGGCTACACCTTC